The clone carrying this T cell receptor beta chain occurred a few times. The record originates from a study of cytomegalovirus exposure and HLA in healthy donors. The PCR ran on 60 Vbeta and 13 Jbeta primers. Clones were sequenced by immunoSEQ multiplex PCR, and TCRdb holds only the in-frame ones, with some missing. The sample consists of about 140,000 clones, 80% of them appearing once. Sequenced material: PBMCs. The clonotype comes from a female donor in good health and CMV-seronegative.

This CDR3 is CAWSGGREAKNIQYF. CDR3 DNA: TGTGCCTGGAGTGGTGGTCGGGAGGCCAAAAACATTCAGTACTTC. This chain connects TRBV30 to TRBJ2-4; possible D gene TRBD2, 6 bases. Trimming took off 1 base at V and 1 base at J, with 11 bases between the two ends. Germline V gives CDR1 GTSNPN, CDR2 SVGIG (reference sequence). The CDR3 runs 15 residues.